This T cell receptor (beta chain) is drawn from a study of neurological immune-mediated disorders. The table lists this clonotype with many counts. Template-switch 5'RACE cDNA synthesis added a 10-nucleotide unique molecular identifier. MiXCR, applied by TCRdb to the 5' RACE reads, yields one record per CDR3 protein. The data hold around 60,000 distinct CDR3 sequences, with 3% to 4% observed a single time. The junction had 6 bases not matched to a gene; V was cut back by 4 bases and J by 3 bases. The V gene's germline CDR1 is SGHRS and CDR2 YFSETQ. The CDR3 consists of 15 residues. The V gene is TRBV5-1, the J gene TRBJ1-2; 10 nucleotides match TRBD1. Sequencing was done on a sample of PBMCs. The sequence was collected from a woman in her sixties or seventies with multiple sclerosis. In nucleotides, the CDR3 is TGCGCCAGCAGCCCTCAGACAGGGGGCGACTATGGCTACACCTTC. Translating gives CASSPQTGGDYGYTF.